This T cell receptor (beta chain) was identified in a study of cytomegalovirus exposure and HLA in healthy donors. Findings of the study overall: Association of around 17,000 TCR beta sequences with HLA alleles was found at 0.05 false discovery rate in a later analysis.

Germline lookup yields CDR1 MNHNY and CDR2 SVGAGI (reference sequence). Trimming removed 6 bases at V and 3 bases at J, with 12 bases between. This CDR3 spans 13 amino acids. On this clone itself: Its specificity is not known.

PCR primers comprised 60 Vbeta and 13 Jbeta primers. Per the study methods: As a later analysis found, there were about 80 million unique TCR beta chains, of which around 9.9 million were shared. The repertoire was sequenced with immunoSEQ multiplex PCR; TCRdb's copy has only in-frame clones and lacks some. That table gives V, J and clone size, and the DNA gave D and trimming. The sample lists 95,000 to 110,000 clones; 10% were seen once. The genes are TRBV6-6 and TRBJ2-7, with D hard to call. This clonotype was sampled from a man between 35 and 55 years old in good health and CMV-seropositive. Input material: PBMCs. CDR3 residues: CASRSLANYEQYF. The CDR3, as DNA: TGTGCCAGCAGGTCCTTGGCAAACTACGAGCAGTACTTC.